The present TCR beta chain was sequenced within a study of radiotherapy plus CTLA-4 blockade in lung cancer. Study-wide results and caveats: Following radiotherapy plus ipilimumab, tumor-derived TCR clones expanded in the blood.

The method was immunoSEQ multiplex PCR; TCRdb's version includes in-frame clones alone and lacks a portion of them. The sample has about 66,000 clones, about 85% seen once. This clone appeared a single time. Its specificity is not known. The CDR3 runs 16 residues. From germline, CDR1 is SGHRS and CDR2 YFSETQ. V lost 4 bases, J lost 3 bases, and 8 bases stayed unmatched. People whose metastatic non-small-cell lung cancer was chemo-refractory got focal radiation along with CTLA-4 blockade by ipilimumab. The sample was peripheral blood, taken from a patient treated with radiotherapy plus ipilimumab. The receptor was isolated from a human donor with non-small cell lung cancer who had a partial response to radiotherapy plus ipilimumab. The chain carries TRBV5-1 and TRBJ2-3, with TRBD1 matching over 10 bases. The CDR3: CASSRETGGGTDTQYF. The CDR3 DNA reads as TGCGCCAGCAGCAGAGAGACAGGGGGCGGGACAGATACGCAGTATTTT.